These T cell receptor beta chains were read from a single sample in a study of post-analysis software for immune sequencing data. TCRdb reanalysed the PCR reads using MiXCR and keeps one entry per CDR3 protein. The sample has roughly 400,000 distinct CDR3 sequences, more than 30% seen once. Sequenced material: blood. The receptors here all came from a girl aged 2-9 years with multiple sclerosis. CDR3s include the opening cysteine and the closing phenylalanine or tryptophan. D genes are given only for firm matches. Clone size is given for some rows only: seen once, a few or many times, or a class if the clone is expanded.

size: .; J: TRBJ1-6; V: TRBV20-1; D: .; DNA: TGCAGTGCTAGATTACAGGGAAGGAATTCACCCCTCCACTTT; CDR3: CSARLQGRNSPLHF
size: .; J: TRBJ2-7; V: TRBV28; D: .; DNA: TGTGCCAGCAGTTTAAAACAGTTCGACAAGCAGTACTTC; CDR3: CASSLKQFDKQYF
size: .; J: TRBJ1-5; V: TRBV9; D: TRBD1; DNA: TGTGCCAGCAGCGTCGGAGGGCCAGGGGGGTTGAGCAATCAGCCCCAGCATTTT; CDR3: CASSVGGPGGLSNQPQHF
size: .; J: TRBJ2-1; V: TRBV20-1; D: TRBD2; DNA: TGCAGTGCCCCGGGCGCGGGAGGTTGGCTGAATGAGCAGTTCTTC; CDR3: CSAPGAGGWLNEQFF
size: .; J: TRBJ1-1; V: TRBV5-1; D: .; DNA: TGCGCCAGCAGCCCCAGATCACAACAGGAGCCTTTCGACCAAGCTTTCTTT; CDR3: CASSPRSQQEPFDQAFF
size: few; J: TRBJ2-1; V: TRBV3-1; D: .; DNA: TGTGCCAGCAGCCAGAGGTGGGGAGGCTCCTACAATGAGCAGTTCTTC; CDR3: CASSQRWGGSYNEQFF
size: few; J: TRBJ1-2; V: TRBV7-9; D: TRBD1; DNA: TGTGCCAGCGCCACCACCGGGACAGGGTACAATGGCTACACCTTC; CDR3: CASATTGTGYNGYTF
size: once; J: TRBJ2-2; V: TRBV6-5; D: TRBD2; DNA: TGTGCCAGCAGTTTGACTAGCGGGAGAGGTACCGGGGAGCTGTTTTTT; CDR3: CASSLTSGRGTGELFF
size: .; J: TRBJ2-1; V: TRBV5-4; D: TRBD2; DNA: TGTGCCAGCAGCTTGGGGACTAGCGGGAACCTCCGCCAGTTCTTC; CDR3: CASSLGTSGNLRQFF
size: few; J: TRBJ2-1; V: TRBV20-1; D: TRBD2; DNA: TGCAGTGCTCCTCCGGGGGACTACTCCTACAATGAGCAGTTCTTC; CDR3: CSAPPGDYSYNEQFF
size: .; J: TRBJ2-7; V: TRBV29-1; D: TRBD2; DNA: TGCAGCGTCCGCTCCGTAGCGGGAGGGTACGAGCAGTACTTC; CDR3: CSVRSVAGGYEQYF
size: few; J: TRBJ1-2; V: TRBV6-2/TRBV6-3; D: .; DNA: TGTGCCAGCAGTTACTCCCAGGACTATGGCTACACCTTC; CDR3: CASSYSQDYGYTF
size: .; J: TRBJ2-5; V: TRBV20-1; D: .; DNA: TGCAGTGCTAGAGCGCTACAGGCCAGAGAGACCCAGTACTTC; CDR3: CSARALQARETQYF
size: .; J: TRBJ2-7; V: TRBV7-6; D: TRBD2; DNA: TGTGCCAGCAGCTTAGGTAGCGGGGGCTCCTACGAGCAGTACTTC; CDR3: CASSLGSGGSYEQYF
size: few; J: TRBJ2-7; V: TRBV20-1; D: TRBD2; DNA: TGCAGTGCTCTACTACCACCAGCGGGAGGAGTCTACGAGCAGTACTTC; CDR3: CSALLPPAGGVYEQYF
size: .; J: TRBJ2-3; V: TRBV10-3; D: .; DNA: TGTGCCATCAAGAACAGGTGGAGCACAGATACGCAGTATTTT; CDR3: CAIKNRWSTDTQYF
size: .; J: TRBJ1-1; V: TRBV12-5; D: .; DNA: TGTGCTAGTGGTTTGACCTCTGTCAGGGTACCTGAAGCTTTCTTT; CDR3: CASGLTSVRVPEAFF
size: .; J: TRBJ2-7; V: TRBV2; D: .; DNA: TGTGCCAGCAGTGCCGGGACGGCCACCTACGAGCAGTACTTC; CDR3: CASSAGTATYEQYF
size: .; J: TRBJ2-1; V: TRBV5-1; D: TRBD2; DNA: TGCGCCAGCAGCTTCCAAACTAGCGGGGGGGCGTATGAGCAGTTCTTC; CDR3: CASSFQTSGGAYEQFF
size: few; J: TRBJ1-1; V: TRBV20-1; D: .; DNA: TGCAGTGCTAGGCCCAGGACAGCCAGTATGAACACTGAAGCTTTCTTT; CDR3: CSARPRTASMNTEAFF
size: .; J: TRBJ1-2; V: TRBV28; D: TRBD1; DNA: TGTGCCAGCAGTGGGGGGACAGTCTATGGCTACACCTTC; CDR3: CASSGGTVYGYTF
size: few; J: TRBJ2-2; V: TRBV10-3; D: TRBD2; DNA: TGTGCCATCAGTGACAGCGGGGGGCACACCGGGGAGCTGTTTTTT; CDR3: CAISDSGGHTGELFF
size: few; J: TRBJ1-1; V: TRBV7-9; D: .; DNA: TGTGCCAGCAGCTCAACAGCAGGGGCTGAAGCTTTCTTT; CDR3: CASSSTAGAEAFF
size: few; J: TRBJ2-6; V: TRBV5-1; D: TRBD1; DNA: TGCGCCAGCAGCTGGCCTTTAAGCGGGACAGGGGAGTCAGCTGGGGCCAACGTCCTGACTTTC; CDR3: CASSWPLSGTGESAGANVLTF
size: .; J: TRBJ2-1; V: TRBV9; D: TRBD2; DNA: TGTGCCAGCAGTGTAGGGGGGCGGGAGGGGTACAATGAGCAGTTCTTC; CDR3: CASSVGGREGYNEQFF
size: .; J: TRBJ2-7; V: TRBV29-1; D: TRBD1; DNA: TGCAGCGGTGGGACAGGGTCCTACGAGCAGTACTTC; CDR3: CSGGTGSYEQYF
size: .; J: TRBJ2-7; V: TRBV7-8; D: TRBD1; DNA: TGTGCCAGCAGTTCTCGATCGACAGGGGCCTACGAGCAGTACTTC; CDR3: CASSSRSTGAYEQYF
size: .; J: TRBJ1-2; V: TRBV5-1; D: TRBD1; DNA: TGCGCCAGCAGCCCGGGACAGGCGGACTATGGCTACACCTTC; CDR3: CASSPGQADYGYTF
size: .; J: TRBJ2-7; V: TRBV5-1; D: .; DNA: TGCGCCAGCAGCTTACAGGGAGGCGACTACTACGAGCAGTACTTC; CDR3: CASSLQGGDYYEQYF
size: .; J: TRBJ1-5; V: TRBV3-1; D: .; DNA: TGTGCCAGCAGCCCCGGGTTGGGGGGGCAGCCCCAGCATTTT; CDR3: CASSPGLGGQPQHF
size: .; J: TRBJ1-4; V: TRBV12-3/TRBV12-4; D: .; DNA: TGTGCCAGCAGCCACAGAGTCGGCGTAGAAAAACTGTTTTTT; CDR3: CASSHRVGVEKLFF
size: few; J: TRBJ2-3; V: TRBV24-1; D: TRBD1; DNA: TGTGCCACCAGTGACCTTATACAGGGGAAGGGGGATACGCAGTATTTT; CDR3: CATSDLIQGKGDTQYF
size: .; J: TRBJ1-5; V: TRBV7-8; D: .; DNA: TGTGCCAGCAGCCCCGGTTCATCCATGAGCAATCAGCCCCAGCATTTT; CDR3: CASSPGSSMSNQPQHF
size: .; J: TRBJ1-6; V: TRBV6-5; D: .; DNA: TGTGCCAGCAGTTACTCGAGGGAGGGAACCTATAATTCACCCCTCCACTTT; CDR3: CASSYSREGTYNSPLHF
size: .; J: TRBJ1-1; V: TRBV7-6; D: .; DNA: TGTGCCAGCAGCTTAACCTGGACTGAAGCTTTCTTT; CDR3: CASSLTWTEAFF
size: .; J: TRBJ2-2; V: TRBV7-3; D: .; DNA: TGTGCCAGCAGCTTAAGCTCAACCCCCACCGGGGAGCTGTTTTTT; CDR3: CASSLSSTPTGELFF
size: .; J: TRBJ1-5; V: TRBV20-1; D: .; DNA: TGCAGTGCTAGACCGGCAGGGGTTCAGCCCCAGCATTTT; CDR3: CSARPAGVQPQHF
size: few; J: TRBJ1-1; V: TRBV20-1; D: .; DNA: TGCAGTGCTAGCGGTTTGGTGAACACTGACGCTTTCTTT; CDR3: CSASGLVNTDAFF
size: once; J: TRBJ2-1; V: TRBV7-2; D: .; DNA: TGTGCCAGCAGCTCCCTCCCGGGCCTGCAGTTCTTC; CDR3: CASSSLPGLQFF
size: .; J: TRBJ1-2; V: TRBV9; D: .; DNA: TGTGCCAGCAGCGCCCAGCCCACAAGGGGCTACACCTTC; CDR3: CASSAQPTRGYTF
size: few; J: TRBJ2-7; V: TRBV5-1; D: TRBD2; DNA: TGCGCCAGCAGCCCATCGGGACTAGCGGGAGATTGGGGTTCCTACGAGCAGTACTTC; CDR3: CASSPSGLAGDWGSYEQYF